This TCR beta chain was recovered during a study of cytomegalovirus exposure and HLA in healthy donors. In the case of this clone: The antigen is undetermined.

This CDR3 contains 16 residues. Trimming took off 6 bases at V and 2 bases at J, with 19 bases between the two ends. Germline V CDR1 and CDR2: SGHRS, YFSETQ. These donors were members of the approximately 120-subject validation cohort, a group separate from the roughly 670-subject first cohort. Broader study findings: It was 150 or so TCR beta chains that were listed as cytomegalovirus-associated. Most TCR sequences were uncommon, yet certain public TCRs appeared in many donors. Specific recognition of CMV antigens was confirmed in vitro for a few chains (all CMV-associated).

Sequencing used immunoSEQ multiplex PCR; TCRdb keeps in-frame clones, though not all of them. The sample yields roughly 120,000 clones, over 75% seen once. The sample comprised PBMCs. This clonotype was sampled from a woman aged 18-29 years in good health and CMV-seropositive. The chain employs TRBV5-1 and TRBJ2-3, with D perhaps TRBD2 (5 bases). CDR3 protein: CASTGSASGLTDTQYF. The CDR3 bases are TGCGCCAGCACCGGGTCGGCCAGCGGCCTCACAGATACGCAGTATTTT.